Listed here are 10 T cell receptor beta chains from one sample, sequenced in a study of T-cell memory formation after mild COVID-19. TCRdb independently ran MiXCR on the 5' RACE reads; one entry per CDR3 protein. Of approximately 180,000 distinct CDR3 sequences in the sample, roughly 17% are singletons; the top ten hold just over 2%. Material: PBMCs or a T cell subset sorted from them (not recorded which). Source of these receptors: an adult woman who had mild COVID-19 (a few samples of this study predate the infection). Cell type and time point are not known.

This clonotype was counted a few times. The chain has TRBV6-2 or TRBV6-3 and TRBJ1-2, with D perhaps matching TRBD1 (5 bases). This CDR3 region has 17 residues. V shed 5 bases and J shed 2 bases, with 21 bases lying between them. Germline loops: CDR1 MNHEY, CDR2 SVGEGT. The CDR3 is CASSHRPRVRTNYGYTF. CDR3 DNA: TGTGCCAGCAGTCACCGGCCCAGGGTCAGGACAAACTATGGCTACACCTTC.

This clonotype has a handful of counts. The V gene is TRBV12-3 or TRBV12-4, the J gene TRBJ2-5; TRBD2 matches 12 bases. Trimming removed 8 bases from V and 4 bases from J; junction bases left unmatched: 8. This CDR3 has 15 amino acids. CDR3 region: CASCHTLAGGETQYF. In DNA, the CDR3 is TGTGCCAGCTGCCACACACTAGCGGGAGGAGAGACCCAGTACTTC.

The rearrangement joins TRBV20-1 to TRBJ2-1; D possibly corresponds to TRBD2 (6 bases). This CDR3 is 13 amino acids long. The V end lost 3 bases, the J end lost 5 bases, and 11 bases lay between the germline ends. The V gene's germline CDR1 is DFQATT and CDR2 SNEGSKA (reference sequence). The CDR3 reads CSASGRNHNEQFF. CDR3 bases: TGCAGTGCTAGCGGGAGAAACCACAATGAGCAGTTCTTC.

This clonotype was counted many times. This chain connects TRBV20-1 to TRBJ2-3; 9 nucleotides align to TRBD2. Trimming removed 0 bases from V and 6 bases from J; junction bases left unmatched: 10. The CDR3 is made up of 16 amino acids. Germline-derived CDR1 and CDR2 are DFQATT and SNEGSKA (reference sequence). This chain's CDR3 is CSARDMPSGIQDTQYF. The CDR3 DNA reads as TGCAGTGCTAGAGATATGCCTAGCGGGATTCAGGATACGCAGTATTTT.

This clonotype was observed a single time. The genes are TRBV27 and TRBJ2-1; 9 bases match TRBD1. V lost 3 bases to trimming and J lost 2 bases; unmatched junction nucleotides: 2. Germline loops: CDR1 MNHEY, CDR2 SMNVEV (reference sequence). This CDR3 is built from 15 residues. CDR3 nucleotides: TGTGCCAGCAGTTTTAGGGACAGGGCCTACAATGAGCAGTTCTTC. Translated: CASSFRDRAYNEQFF.

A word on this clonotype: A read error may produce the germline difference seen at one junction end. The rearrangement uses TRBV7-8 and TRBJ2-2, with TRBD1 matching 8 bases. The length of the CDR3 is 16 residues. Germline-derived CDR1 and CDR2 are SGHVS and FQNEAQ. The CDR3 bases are TGTGCCAGCAGCGTCCTCAGGGGGCGAGGAACCGGGGAGCTGATTTTT. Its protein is CASSVLRGRGTGELIF.

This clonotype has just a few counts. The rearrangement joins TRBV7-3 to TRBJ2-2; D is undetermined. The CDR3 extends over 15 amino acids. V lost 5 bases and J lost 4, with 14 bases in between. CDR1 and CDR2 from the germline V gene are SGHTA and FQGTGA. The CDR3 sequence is CASSLGPGVTGELFF. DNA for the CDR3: TGTGCCAGCAGCCTAGGCCCTGGGGTCACCGGGGAGCTGTTTTTT.

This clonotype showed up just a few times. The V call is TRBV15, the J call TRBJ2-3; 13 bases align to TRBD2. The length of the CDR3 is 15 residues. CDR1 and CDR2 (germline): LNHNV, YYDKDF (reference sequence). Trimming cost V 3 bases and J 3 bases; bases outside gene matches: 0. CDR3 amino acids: CATSRGLAGTDTQYF. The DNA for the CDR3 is TGTGCCACCAGCAGGGGACTAGCGGGAACAGATACGCAGTATTTT.

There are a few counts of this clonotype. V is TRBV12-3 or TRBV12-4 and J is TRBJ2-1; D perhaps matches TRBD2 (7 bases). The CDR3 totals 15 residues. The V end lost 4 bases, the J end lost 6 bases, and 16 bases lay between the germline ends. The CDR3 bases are TGTGCCAGCAGTTGGGGCGGGGGCCCCCTCAATGAGCAGTTCTTC. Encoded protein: CASSWGGGPLNEQFF.

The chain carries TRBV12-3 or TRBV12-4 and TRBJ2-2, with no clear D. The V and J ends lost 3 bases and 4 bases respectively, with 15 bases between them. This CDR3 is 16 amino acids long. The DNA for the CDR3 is TGTGCCAGCAGTTTTGTTAGAGGCAGACTCACCGGGGAGCTGTTTTTT. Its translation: CASSFVRGRLTGELFF.